This T cell receptor beta chain appears in the sequencing data of a study of regulatory T cells in long-lasting Graves disease (dated by TCRdb to the early 2020s). Regarding the research as a whole: To count as having persistent Graves' disease, a patient had to have received antithyroid drug treatment for over 5 years with TSH receptor autoantibodies remaining persistently positive. Persistent Graves' disease patients were compared with newly diagnosed Graves' disease patients by peripheral blood TCR sequencing and RNA sequencing. Antithyroid drugs had been taken for approximately 10 years on average by persistent Graves' disease patients in the clinical cohort. A total of 33 samples were covered by TCR sequencing, comprising around 13 persistent and approximately 20 newly diagnosed Graves' disease patients. The study took place in China and was registered as a clinical trial. Results and caveats for the whole study, not just this receptor: Only the TCR beta chain was sequenced and analyzed. Because the primary lesion, thyroid tissue, could not be accessed, the study looked at peripheral blood alone. The authors acknowledged the small sample size as a limitation that may reduce accuracy. Persistent disease showed preferential use of TRBV28, TRBJ1-2 and TRBJ2-5, whereas newly diagnosed disease favored TRBV20-1 and TRBJ2-1. More public clonotypes were shared among persistent patients (roughly 2,700) than among newly diagnosed patients (under 1,000). Persistent Graves' disease patients showed lower TCR Shannon entropy and fewer highly expanded clones than newly diagnosed patients, suggesting clonal expansion.

CDR1 and CDR2, per the germline V gene (reference sequence), are DFQATT and SNEGSKA. The trim is 4 bases for V and 3 bases for J, with a gap of 6 bases between the germline ends. From the cysteine up to the phenylalanine, the CDR3 has a length of 11 residues. This entry keeps only the CDR3 DNA: 33 bases, framed from base 1. In this sample, this clonotype turned up a few times. Its target antigen remains unknown. It has no much larger one-base neighbor in the sample; base qualities were not kept. Receptor amplification or capture employed multiplex PCR. Sequencing instrument: Illumina HiSeq 4000. iRepertoire HTBI primers and Arm-PCR amplification of CDR3 regions were used to construct TCR beta libraries. Gel purification was performed on PCR products prior to sequencing. The authors' pipeline ran thus. Gene usage analysis of CDR3 amino acid clonotypes used the 60 to 75 TRBV and approximately 13 TRBJ segments found across samples. COPE and FqMerger were used to merge the filtered high-quality paired reads into contigs. BLAST was used to align contigs to IMGT TRBV, TRBD and TRBJ reference genes, and CDR3 was defined according to IMGT. Any clonotype with a frequency above 0.1% was counted as a highly expanded clone. Shannon entropy served as the measure of repertoire diversity, while the Gini coefficient captured V-J evenness. A clonotype was considered public if more than one individual shared it. In-frame beta chains were kept once TCRdb had trimmed the public reads at Q25 with fastp and called clones with MiXCR. Rows with a matching CDR3 protein are joined into one entry that keeps the most common DNA and genes. For this entry, the V and J calls and clone size follow TCRdb and not the study's own pipeline. The sample includes 300,000 to 350,000 distinct CDR3 sequences, with roughly a fifth observed a single time. 29% of the sample goes to the ten largest clones.

The time point label, as the study defines it: persistent/refractory GD, antithyroid drugs over 5 years with positive TRAb. RNA was extracted from PBMCs in TRIzol for both TCR sequencing and RNA sequencing. The diagnosis of Graves' disease followed American Thyroid Association guidelines. Patients for the study were recruited at an endocrinology department in Xi'an, China. Each patient gave approximately 8.8 milliliters of peripheral blood, collected in an EDTA anticoagulant tube. Ficoll Paque Plus density gradient separation was used to isolate PBMCs, and no additional T cell sorting was done. RNA quality was checked with an Agilent 2100 Bioanalyzer and agarose gel, and concentration with a NanoDrop 2000.

The V and J segments used are TRBV20-1 and TRBJ1-2; no D gene is confidently identified. This sequence originates from a female donor with Graves disease. Sample: peripheral blood mononuclear cells (PBMCs), taken when the disease was refractory, from a patient treated with antithyroid drugs. The encoded CDR3 is CSATNDYGYTF. The sequenced DNA: TGCAGTGCTACCAATGACTATGGCTACACCTTC.